This T cell receptor (beta chain) is drawn from a study of cytomegalovirus exposure and HLA in healthy donors. General study results and limits: Later work found most CMV-associated TCR beta chains apparently HLA-restricted. Further analysis was carried out later, and it showed several of the most significant clusters appearing linked to common viral pathogens. It was assumed in the presence/absence analyses that sequencing depth was roughly uniform across donors. Later analysis revealed greater clonal expansion in HLA-associated TCR beta chains than in equally common others.

Concerning this clone: Its matching antigen is unknown.

This CDR3 spans 15 amino acids. With 60 Vbeta and 13 Jbeta primers, the PCR was carried out. This table comes from immunoSEQ multiplex PCR, and its TCRdb copy is limited to in-frame clones, with some not included. The sample contains around 160,000 clones, almost 80% of which appear only once. V is TRBV1 and J is TRBJ2-7; the listed D gene, TRBD1, was not tested against the DNA. TRBV1 is a pseudogene. The origin of this receptor is a man aged 18-30 years in good health and CMV-seropositive. The sample consisted of PBMCs. In DNA, the CDR3 is TGCACCAGCAGCCAAGTTAATCCAGGGTTATACGAGCAGTACTTC. This codes for CTSSQVNPGLYEQYF.